The T cell receptor (beta chain) described here comes from a study of immune heterogeneity within non-small cell lung tumors. Findings and limits, study-wide: Each patient's tumor sites shared recurring identical dominant CDR3 beta clonotypes, and individual sites also carried their own high-frequency clones. Between one patient and another, high-frequency T-cell receptor beta clonotypes were largely distinct.

It was a multiplex PCR that amplified TCR beta CDR3, with 32 V and 13 J primers. In TCRdb, the multiplex PCR reads were re-called with MiXCR into one record per CDR3 protein. Of some 10,000 distinct CDR3 sequences listed, roughly 26% are singletons. This clonotype was counted ten times or more. What it binds is unknown. Trimming took off 2 bases at V and 2 bases at J, with 11 bases between the two ends. This CDR3 has 15 amino acids. Looked up from germline, CDR1 is ENHRY and CDR2 is SYGVKD. Bulk tumor gDNA, 500 to 700 ng per sample, served as the TCR template. Taken during surgery, several biopsies per primary tumor were spaced as far apart as possible within the tumor mass. Curative surgical treatment was performed in patients who had newly diagnosed, untreated non-small cell lung cancer.

The chain employs TRBV10-3 and TRBJ2-3; possibly TRBD1 for D (6 bases). This TCR was recovered from a man in his fifties or sixties with non-small cell lung cancer. Source material: lung tumor tissue. The CDR3 loop reads CAISEPGQFTDTQYF. The CDR3 DNA follows: TGTGCCATCAGTGAGCCCGGACAGTTCACAGATACGCAGTATTTT.